The clone carrying this T cell receptor (beta chain) was counted ten times or more. The CDR3 extends over 16 amino acids. Germline CDR1 reads MNHEY; CDR2 reads SVGEGT. Trimming at V came to 8 bases and at J to 1 base, leaving 10 bases not matched to a gene. The data stem from a study of breast tumors, draining lymph nodes, adjacent tissues. A single record per CDR3 protein comes from TCRdb applying MiXCR to the multiplex PCR reads. The profile shows over 150,000 distinct CDR3 sequences, roughly a third of them singletons. Axillary draining lymph nodes of breast cancer patients supplied the node samples.

The V call is TRBV6-2 or TRBV6-3, the J call TRBJ2-3, with 9 positions matching TRBD2. Sequencing was done on a sample of axillary lymph node tissue. The sequence was obtained from a female donor with breast cancer. Some clones in this sample may be carry-over from other donors' samples. CDR3 sequence reads: CASSNPSGTGTDTQYF. In DNA, the CDR3 is TGTGCCAGCTCGAACCCTAGCGGGACCGGCACAGATACGCAGTATTTT.